This TCR beta chain derives from a study of cytomegalovirus exposure and HLA in healthy donors. Points from the study as a whole: Earlier findings revealed that most TCR beta V segments proved productive either about 90% or about 30% of the time.

Amplification used 60 Vbeta primers and 13 Jbeta primers. Sequencing used immunoSEQ multiplex PCR; TCRdb keeps in-frame clones, though not all of them. This sample has 100,000 to 150,000 clones; 60% to 75% occur once, and the top ten carry around 5.5%. This CDR3 contains 15 residues. Trimming removed 3 bases from V and 6 bases from J, with 16 bases in between. In germline, CDR1 is SGDLS, CDR2 YYNGEE. Comment on this clone: Its antigen is undetermined.

The chain links TRBV9 to TRBJ2-1; weak D call: TRBD2 (7 bases). This sequence originates from a woman aged 45-59 years in good health and CMV-seropositive. Sequencing used PBMCs. CDR3 sequence reads: CASSARGGGVNEQFF. The CDR3 DNA is TGTGCCAGCAGCGCACGAGGAGGGGGGGTCAATGAGCAGTTCTTC. Drawing the rest from reference TRBV9 and TRBJ2-1, the complete variable domain is DSGVTQTPKHLITATGQRVTLRCSPRSGDLSVYWYQQSLDQGLQFLIQYYNGEERAKGNILERFSAQQFPDLHSELNLSSLELGDSALYFCASSARGGGVNEQFFGPGTRLTVL.